This T cell receptor (beta chain) was retrieved from a study of T cell responses to AZD1222 COVID-19 vaccine. Measured with immunoSEQ multiplex PCR; TCRdb has only the in-frame clones, and not every one. The data contain 90,000 to 130,000 clones, 94% of them singletons. Concerning this clone itself: Its antigen remains unidentified.

Study observations and caveats: All repertoire sampling was performed exclusively after the peak T cell response. Regions left unmutated in variants are reportedly the target of nearly half of spike-specific TCRs.

V was pared by 3 bases and J by 0 bases, with 6 bases between. This CDR3 contains 14 residues. Germline lookup yields CDR1 MNHNS and CDR2 SASEGT. The sequences come from peripheral blood, collected 28 days after the second AZD1222 dose. The TCR originated in an adult who received the AZD1222 COVID-19 vaccine. The chain joins TRBV6-1 to TRBJ1-5; D unresolved. The DNA of the CDR3 is TGTGCCAGCAGTGAGGGGTATAGCAATCAGCCCCAGCATTTT. Amino acid sequence: CASSEGYSNQPQHF.